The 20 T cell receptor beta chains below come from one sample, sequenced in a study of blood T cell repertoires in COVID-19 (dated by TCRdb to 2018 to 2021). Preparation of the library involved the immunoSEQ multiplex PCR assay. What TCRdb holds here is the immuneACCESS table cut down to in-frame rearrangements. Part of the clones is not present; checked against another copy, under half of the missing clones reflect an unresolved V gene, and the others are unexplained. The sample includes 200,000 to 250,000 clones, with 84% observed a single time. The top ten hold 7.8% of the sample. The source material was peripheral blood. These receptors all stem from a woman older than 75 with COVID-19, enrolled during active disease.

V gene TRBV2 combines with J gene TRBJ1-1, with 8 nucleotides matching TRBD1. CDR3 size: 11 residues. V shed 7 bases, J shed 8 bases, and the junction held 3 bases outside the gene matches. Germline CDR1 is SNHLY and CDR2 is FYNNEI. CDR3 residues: CASTRTGEAFF. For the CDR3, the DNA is TGTGCCAGCACCCGGACAGGGGAAGCTTTCTTT.

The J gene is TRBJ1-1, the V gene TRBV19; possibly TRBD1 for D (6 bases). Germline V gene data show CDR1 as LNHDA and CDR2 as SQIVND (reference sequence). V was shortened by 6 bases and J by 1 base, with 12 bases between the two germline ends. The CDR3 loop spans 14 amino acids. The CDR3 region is CASSQQGRNTEAFF. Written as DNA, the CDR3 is TGTGCCAGTAGCCAACAGGGAAGGAACACTGAAGCTTTCTTT.

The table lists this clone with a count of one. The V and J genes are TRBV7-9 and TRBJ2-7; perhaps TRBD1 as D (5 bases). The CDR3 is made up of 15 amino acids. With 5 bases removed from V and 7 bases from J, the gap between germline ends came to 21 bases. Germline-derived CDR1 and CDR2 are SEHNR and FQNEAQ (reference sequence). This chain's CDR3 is CASSPKVRLGPEQYF. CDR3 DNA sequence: TGTGCCAGCAGCCCCAAGGTCAGGTTGGGGCCTGAGCAGTACTTC.

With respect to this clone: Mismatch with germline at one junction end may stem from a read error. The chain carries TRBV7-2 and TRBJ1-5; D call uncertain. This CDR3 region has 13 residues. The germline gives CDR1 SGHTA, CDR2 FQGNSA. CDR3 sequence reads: CASTVNSYQPQHF. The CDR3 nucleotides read TGTGCCAGCACCGTTAATAGCTATCAGCCCCAGCATTTT.

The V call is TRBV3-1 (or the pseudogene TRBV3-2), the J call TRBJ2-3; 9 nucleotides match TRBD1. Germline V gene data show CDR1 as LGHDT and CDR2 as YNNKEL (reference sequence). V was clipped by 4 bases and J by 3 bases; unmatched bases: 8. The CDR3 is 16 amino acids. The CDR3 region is CASSPYPGQGTDTQYF. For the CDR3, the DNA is TGTGCCAGCAGCCCGTACCCGGGACAGGGAACAGATACGCAGTATTTT.

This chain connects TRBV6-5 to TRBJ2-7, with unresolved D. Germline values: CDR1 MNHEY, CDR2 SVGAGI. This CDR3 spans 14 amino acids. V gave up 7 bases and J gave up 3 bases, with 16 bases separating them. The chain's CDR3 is CASNSGSSYYEQYF. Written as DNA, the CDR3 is TGTGCCAGCAATTCGGGTAGCAGTTACTACGAGCAGTACTTC.

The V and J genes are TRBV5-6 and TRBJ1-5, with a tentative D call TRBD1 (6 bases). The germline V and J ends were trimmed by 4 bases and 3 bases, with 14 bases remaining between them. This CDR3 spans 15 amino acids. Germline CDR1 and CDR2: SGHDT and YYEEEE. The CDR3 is CASSARQVFNQPQHF. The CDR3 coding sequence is TGTGCCAGCAGCGCCCGACAGGTGTTCAATCAGCCCCAGCATTTT.

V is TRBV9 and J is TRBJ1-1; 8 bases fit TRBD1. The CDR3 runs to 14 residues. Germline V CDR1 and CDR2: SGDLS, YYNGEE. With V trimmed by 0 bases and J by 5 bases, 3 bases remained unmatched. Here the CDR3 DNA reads TGTGCCAGCAGCGTAGGACAGGGGAGGACTGAAGCTTTCTTT. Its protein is CASSVGQGRTEAFF.

Here the CDR3 reads CASSTDRGGDEQFF. Here the CDR3 DNA reads TGCGCCAGCAGTACGGACAGGGGAGGCGATGAGCAGTTCTTC. The rearrangement joins TRBV10-1 to TRBJ2-1, with 9 bases matching TRBD1. The V gene's germline CDR1 is WNHNN and CDR2 SYGVQD (reference sequence). The CDR3 consists of 14 residues. The junction had 7 bases not matched to a gene; V was cut back by 5 bases and J by 8 bases.

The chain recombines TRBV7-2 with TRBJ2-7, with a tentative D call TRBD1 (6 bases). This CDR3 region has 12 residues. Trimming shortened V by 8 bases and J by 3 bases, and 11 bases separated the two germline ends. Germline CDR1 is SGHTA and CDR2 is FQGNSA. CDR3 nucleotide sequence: TGTGCCAGCCAGGGGCGGGTCTACGAGCAGTACTTC. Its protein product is CASQGRVYEQYF.

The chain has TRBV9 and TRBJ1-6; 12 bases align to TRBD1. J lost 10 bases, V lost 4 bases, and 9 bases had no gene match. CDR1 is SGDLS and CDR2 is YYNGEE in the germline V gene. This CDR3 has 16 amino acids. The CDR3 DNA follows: TGTGCCAGCAGCACACTAGGGACAGGGGGCGGGTCACCCCTCCACTTT. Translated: CASSTLGTGGGSPLHF.

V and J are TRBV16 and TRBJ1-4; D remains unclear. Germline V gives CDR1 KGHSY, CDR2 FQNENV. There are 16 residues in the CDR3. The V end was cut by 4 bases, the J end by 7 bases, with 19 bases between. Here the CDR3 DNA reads TGTGCCAGCAGCCGCCTCCTAGAGGTTTCTGGTGAAAAACTGTTTTTT. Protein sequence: CASSRLLEVSGEKLFF. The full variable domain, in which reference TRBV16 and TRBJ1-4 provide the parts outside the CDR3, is GEEVAQTPKHLVRGEGQKAKLYCAPIKGHSYVFWYQQVLKNEFKFLISFQNENVFDETGMPKERFSAKCLPNSPCSLEIQATKLEDSAVYFCASSRLLEVSGEKLFFGSGTQLSVL.

The CDR3: CASSSTGAGPLHF. CDR3 DNA sequence: TGTGCCAGCAGCTCCACTGGAGCGGGACCCCTCCACTTT. J is TRBJ1-6 and V is TRBV12-3 or TRBV12-4; D call uncertain. The ends were cut back, 6 bases at V and 12 bases at J, with 15 bases in the middle. This CDR3 is 13 amino acids long.

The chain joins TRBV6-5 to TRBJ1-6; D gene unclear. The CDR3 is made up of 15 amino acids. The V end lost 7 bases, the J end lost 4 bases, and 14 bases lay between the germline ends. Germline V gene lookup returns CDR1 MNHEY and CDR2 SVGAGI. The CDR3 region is CASTPSRPYNSPLHF. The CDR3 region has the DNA TGTGCCAGCACACCCAGCAGGCCTTATAATTCACCCCTCCACTTT.

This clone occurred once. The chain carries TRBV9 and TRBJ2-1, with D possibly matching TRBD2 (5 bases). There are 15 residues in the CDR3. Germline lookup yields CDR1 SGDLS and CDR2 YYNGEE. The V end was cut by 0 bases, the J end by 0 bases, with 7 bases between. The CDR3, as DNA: TGTGCCAGCAGCGTAGGGAGCGGCTCCTACAATGAGCAGTTCTTC. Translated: CASSVGSGSYNEQFF.

The CDR3 region has the DNA TGTGCCAGCAGCCAGTACGAGCAGTACTTC. Translation gives CASSQYEQYF. This chain joins TRBV7-9 and TRBJ2-7; no definite D call. There are 10 residues in the CDR3. Germline values: CDR1 SEHNR, CDR2 FQNEAQ (reference sequence). V was trimmed by 5 bases and J by 4 bases, leaving 3 bases between them.

For the CDR3, the DNA is TGTGCCAGCAGCACGCAGGGGGTTGGGGGAAACACCATATATTTT. Its protein product is CASSTQGVGGNTIYF. V usage is TRBV7-8 and J usage is TRBJ1-3; TRBD1 agrees at 7 bases. The CDR3 has 15 amino acids. CDR1 SGHVS and CDR2 FQNEAQ come from the germline V gene. Germline trimming cut 5 bases from V and 4 bases from J; bases unmatched to any gene: 8.

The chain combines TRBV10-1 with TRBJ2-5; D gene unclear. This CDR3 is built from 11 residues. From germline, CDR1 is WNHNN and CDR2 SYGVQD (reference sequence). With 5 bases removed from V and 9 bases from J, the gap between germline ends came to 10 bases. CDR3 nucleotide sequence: TGCGCCAGCAGTTCTAGTGAGCCCCAGTACTTC. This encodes CASSSSEPQYF.

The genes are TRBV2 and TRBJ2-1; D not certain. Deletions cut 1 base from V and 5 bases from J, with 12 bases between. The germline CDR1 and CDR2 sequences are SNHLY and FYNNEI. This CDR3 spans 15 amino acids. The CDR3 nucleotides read TGTGCCAGCAGTGAAGGACAACTCGCCAACAATGAGCAGTTCTTC. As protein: CASSEGQLANNEQFF.

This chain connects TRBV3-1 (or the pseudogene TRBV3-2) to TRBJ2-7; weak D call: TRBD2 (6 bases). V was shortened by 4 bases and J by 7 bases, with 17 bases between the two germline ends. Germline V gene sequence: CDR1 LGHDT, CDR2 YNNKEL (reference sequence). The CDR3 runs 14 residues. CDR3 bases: TGTGCCAGCAGCCGGGACGCCCCTCGGGGGGAGCAGTACTTC. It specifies CASSRDAPRGEQYF.